Sequencing of this T cell receptor (beta chain) was carried out in a study of identical twins. Overall study findings and caveats: Within beta out-of-frame sequences, the excess sharing observed between twins was weaker. Within cord blood, abundant beta clonotypes carried fewer insertions, but memory repertoires showed no such trend.

From germline, CDR1 is KGHSH and CDR2 LQKENI. V lost 3 bases, J lost 10 bases, and 7 bases lay in between. CDR3 length: 11 amino acids. TCRdb re-derived calls from the 5' RACE reads in MiXCR, one entry per CDR3 protein. The sample holds over 200,000 distinct CDR3 sequences, approximately 7.1% seen once. Many counts were recorded for this clonotype. No antigen is known for it. This sample also appeared in a second study, on T cells expressing NK-cell markers. From that paper: In about six donors, dominant CD3+CD56+NKG2C+ clones formed about 1.0-7.5% of CD8+ cells. Leadership of the CD3+CD56-NKG2C+ fraction also belonged to these clonotypes in several donors.

The receptor was isolated from a woman aged 18-29 years in good health. J is TRBJ1-5 and V is TRBV18; D not certain. The sequenced material came from CD8+ T cells sorted from blood. In DNA form, the CDR3 reads TGTGCCAGCTCACCCGGTGGCCCCCAGCATTTT. Protein sequence: CASSPGGPQHF.